This TCR beta chain was captured in a study of cytomegalovirus exposure and HLA in healthy donors. Study as a whole: The Caucasian-associated ancestry cluster contained about 80% of the approximately 390 genotyped donors. Study-level findings and limits: Altogether, 160 or so TCR beta chains were recorded as cytomegalovirus-associated. Productive status was seen about 90% or about 30% of the time for most TCR beta V segments in an earlier analysis. Later analysis suggested most CMV-associated TCR beta chains were HLA-restricted.

Both 60 Vbeta primers and 13 Jbeta primers went into the PCR. The table came from immunoSEQ multiplex PCR; TCRdb's copy has only in-frame clones and leaves some out. In all, the sample yields 200,000 to 250,000 clones. The V gene end was trimmed by 4 bases and the J gene end by 1 base; junction bases not matched to a gene: 10. Germline V lookup: CDR1 SNHLY, CDR2 FYNNEI. The CDR3 runs 20 residues. As for this clone: Its antigen is unidentified.

The TCR originated in a girl aged 2-9 years in good health and CMV-seropositive. The chain recombines TRBV2 with TRBJ2-1; TRBD2 aligns across 16 bases. The material sequenced was PBMCs. The DNA of the CDR3 is TGTGCCAGCAGTGCCCCGGGACTAGCGGGAGGGGGGAAATCCTACAATGAGCAGTTCTTC. This translates into CASSAPGLAGGGKSYNEQFF.